A single sample is the source of the 14 T cell receptor beta chains below, sequenced in a study of T cell repertoires in cytomegalovirus infection. Antigens for these TCRs are unknown. In TCRdb, the reads were re-called with MiXCR into one record per CDR3 protein. The sample holds about 85,000 distinct CDR3 sequences, 45% to 55% seen once. The sample was CD8+ T cells from cultured PBMCs, taken from culture after CMV antigen stimulation. These receptor sequences come from a human donor in good health (CMV status not recorded). Some clones in this sample may be carry-over from other donors' samples.

The V call is TRBV4-1, the J call TRBJ2-7; 7 bases are a match to TRBD1. The J segment lost 5 bases and the V segment lost 1 base, leaving 5 bases of the junction unmatched. The CDR3 length is 14 residues. CDR1 is MGHRA and CDR2 is YSYEKL in the germline V gene. For the CDR3, the DNA is TGCGCCAGCAGCCAAGGACAGGGCGTCGACGAGCAGTACTTC. It codes for CASSQGQGVDEQYF.

This chain uses TRBV6-5 with TRBJ1-1; a possible D gene is TRBD1 (5 bases). The germline V gene encodes CDR1 MNHEY and CDR2 SVGAGI. V was pared by 2 bases and J by 4 bases, with 17 bases between. The CDR3 has 16 amino acids. DNA of the CDR3: TGTGCCAGCAGTTACGCGTCGGGGCGACTGGGCACTGAAGCTTTCTTT. This sequence encodes CASSYASGRLGTEAFF.

The V gene is TRBV7-2, the J gene TRBJ2-1; TRBD2 agrees at 9 bases. CDR3 length: 16 residues. J was trimmed by 9 bases and V by 1 base; bases with no gene match: 10. Germline assignment: CDR1 SGHTA and CDR2 FQGNSA. The CDR3 coding sequence is TGTGCCAGCAGCTTAGACCGCGGGAGGGTACGGAGTGAGCAGTTCTTC. It yields the protein CASSLDRGRVRSEQFF. The full variable domain, completed using reference TRBV7-2 and TRBJ2-1, is GAGVSQSPSNKVTEKGKDVELRCDPISGHTALYWYRQSLGQGLEFLIYFQGNSAPDKSGLPSDRFSAERTGGSVSTLTIQRTQQEDSAVYLCASSLDRGRVRSEQFFGPGTRLTVL.

This clonotype was observed once. The chain carries TRBV7-3 and TRBJ2-7; D could derive from TRBD1 or TRBD2 (5 bases each). The ends were cut back, 2 bases at V and 4 bases at J, with 12 bases in the middle. In germline, CDR1 is SGHTA, CDR2 FQGTGA. The CDR3 runs to 14 residues. This CDR3 is CASSLLPGSYEQYF. The CDR3 bases are TGTGCCAGCAGCTTATTACCAGGGAGTTACGAGCAGTACTTC.

The chain carries TRBV12-3 or TRBV12-4 and TRBJ2-3, with a tentative D call TRBD2 (6 bases). V was cut by 2 bases and J by 5 bases, with 14 bases left in between. The CDR3 covers 15 residues. The CDR3 protein is CASSLREKKEDTQYF. The CDR3 DNA is TGTGCCAGCAGTTTACGGGAGAAGAAAGAAGATACGCAGTATTTT.

There are a few counts of this clonotype. The CDR3 here is CASSQGQGPYSGANVLTF. DNA of the CDR3: TGTGCCAGCAGCCAAGGACAGGGTCCTTACTCTGGGGCCAACGTCCTGACTTTC. This sequence joins TRBV11-3 and TRBJ2-6; 8 positions match TRBD1. The J segment lost 0 bases and the V segment lost 5 bases, leaving 9 bases of the junction unmatched. This CDR3 comprises 18 residues. CDR1 and CDR2 (germline): SGHNT, YENEEA.

Many counts were recorded for this clonotype. This chain connects TRBV7-6 to TRBJ2-5, with D possibly being TRBD2 (6 bases). CDR3 length: 13 amino acids. V lost 1 base, J lost 3 bases, and 6 bases lay in between. Germline CDR1 and CDR2: SGHVS and FNYEAQ. The CDR3 nucleotides read TGTGCCAGCAGCTTAGGGGGGGAAGAGACCCAGTACTTC. This sequence encodes CASSLGGEETQYF.

V gene TRBV4-1 combines with J gene TRBJ1-5; D uncertain. The CDR3 extends over 18 amino acids. Germline values: CDR1 MGHRA, CDR2 YSYEKL. Trimming left V 0 bases short and J 7 bases short, with 22 bases between. CDR3 bases: TGCGCCAGCAGCCAAGATCCGCCGATTGGAGACATAGGACAGCCCCAGCATTTT. Amino acid sequence: CASSQDPPIGDIGQPQHF.

The V call is TRBV7-6, the J call TRBJ2-1, with a weak D call TRBD1 (6 bases). The CDR3 loop spans 15 amino acids. The ends were cut back, 5 bases at V and 0 bases at J, with 11 bases in the middle. CDR1 and CDR2 (germline): SGHVS, FNYEAQ. In DNA form, the CDR3 reads TGTGCCAGCAGCCAAACAGGGAGCTCCTACAATGAGCAGTTCTTC. Residues: CASSQTGSSYNEQFF.

The J gene is TRBJ1-1, the V gene TRBV2, with D tentatively TRBD1 (6 bases). The V gene's germline CDR1 is SNHLY and CDR2 FYNNEI. The CDR3 runs 15 residues. Trimming cost V 6 bases and J 4 bases, with 18 bases left between them. CDR3 DNA: TGTGCCAGCAGGGTACAGGGAGGTGGGAGCACTGAAGCTTTCTTT. It encodes CASRVQGGGSTEAFF.

This clonotype was counted between two and nine times. The V and J genes are TRBV7-9 and TRBJ1-4; D possibly corresponds to TRBD1 (6 bases). This CDR3 has 14 amino acids. V shed 3 bases and J shed 8 bases, with 13 bases lying between them. The germline CDR1 and CDR2 sequences are SEHNR and FQNEAQ (reference sequence). CDR3 coding DNA: TGTGCCAGCAGCTTCCGGGACACCTGGGAAAAACTGTTTTTT. Amino acid sequence: CASSFRDTWEKLFF. Drawing the rest from reference TRBV7-9 and TRBJ1-4, the complete variable domain is DTGVSQNPRHKITKRGQNVTFRCDPISEHNRLYWYRQTLGQGPEFLTYFQNEAQLEKSRLLSDRFSAERPKGSFSTLEIQRTEQGDSAMYLCASSFRDTWEKLFFGSGTQLSVL.

Only one count was recorded for this clonotype. The genes are TRBV29-1 and TRBJ1-2; D is ambiguous. The length of the CDR3 is 13 residues. The germline CDR1 and CDR2 sequences are SQVTM and ANQGSEA. Trimming removed 2 bases from V and 2 bases from J, with 9 bases in between. The CDR3 loop reads CSVELDTNYGYTF. The CDR3 bases are TGCAGCGTTGAACTTGATACCAACTATGGCTACACCTTC.

Only a few counts were recorded for this clonotype. The V call is TRBV7-2, the J call TRBJ1-1; D gene unclear. The V end was cut by 1 base, the J end by 4 bases, with 7 bases between. The CDR3 spans 13 residues. In germline, CDR1 is SGHTA, CDR2 FQGNSA. This CDR3 reads CASSLELGTEAFF. DNA of the CDR3: TGTGCCAGCAGCTTAGAGTTGGGCACTGAAGCTTTCTTT.

The chain recombines TRBV28 with TRBJ1-1; a weak D match, TRBD1 (5 bases). The CDR3 is made up of 17 amino acids. CDR1 is MDHEN, CDR2 SYDVKM, per germline. Between the trimmed V and J ends, which lost 6 bases and 0 bases, there was a span of 20 bases. CDR3: CASRRLGTGEMNTEAFF. As DNA, the CDR3 is TGTGCCAGCAGGAGGTTAGGGACGGGAGAAATGAACACTGAAGCTTTCTTT.